This TCR beta chain was captured in a study of blood T cell repertoires in COVID-19. Trimming cost V 5 bases and J 6 bases; bases outside gene matches: 6. Germline-derived CDR1 and CDR2 are SGHAT and FQNNGV. The CDR3 runs to 13 residues. The method was immunoSEQ multiplex PCR; TCRdb's version includes in-frame clones alone and lacks a portion of them. The sample has about 290,000 clones; about nine tenths are singletons. The genes are TRBV11-2 and TRBJ1-2, with 7 bases that match TRBD1. The specimen was peripheral blood. The TCR comes from a young woman with active or convalescent COVID-19. The CDR3 sequence: CASSPGQNHGYTF. The CDR3 DNA reads as TGTGCCAGCAGCCCGGGACAGAACCATGGCTACACCTTC.